This T cell receptor beta chain was captured in a study of Ad26.COV2.S vaccination and SARS-CoV-2 variants. On the study more broadly: Among those in the COV1001 Ad26.COV2.S trial arm was the donor. Recipients of Ad26.COV2.S got it intramuscularly, once or twice 56 days apart.

Comment on this clone: The antigen is undetermined.

Treatment indicated: around 19 received Ad26.COV2.S at low or high dose, single or two shots; roughly 5 received placebo; per-sample allocation not given. Specimens were obtained on day 63 following the first vaccine or placebo injection. An adult aged 18-55 years in Boston served as the donor. Study results and limitations: From the TCR breadth and depth analyses, total T cell responses may have been underestimated.

The assay was immunoSEQ multiplex PCR, and TCRdb's table has in-frame clones only and misses some. The sample consists of roughly 350,000 clones, around 88% of them appearing once. The sequence was obtained from a person between 18 and 60 years old who received the Ad26.COV2.S COVID-19 vaccine or a placebo. The starting material was peripheral blood, obtained in a trial of Ad26.COV2.S vaccine versus placebo.

The CDR3 spells CASSQDRGTPQHF. CDR3 bases: TGTGCCAGCAGCCAAGATCGAGGGACGCCCCAGCATTTT. V usage is TRBV14 and J usage is TRBJ1-5; tentative D call: TRBD1 (5 bases). From germline, CDR1 is SGHDN and CDR2 FVKESK. Deletions cut 0 bases from V and 9 bases from J, with 9 bases between. The CDR3 runs 13 residues. Complete variable domain (other parts from reference TRBV14 and TRBJ1-5): EAGVTQFPSHSVIEKGQTVTLRCDPISGHDNLYWYRRVMGKEIKFLLHFVKESKQDESGMPNNRFLAERTGGTYSTLKVQPAELEDSGVYFCASSQDRGTPQHFGDGTRLSIL.